The 4 T cell receptor beta chains below were found in one sample sequenced in a study of cytomegalovirus exposure and HLA in healthy donors. PCR involved 60 Vbeta and 13 Jbeta primers. Profiling relied on immunoSEQ multiplex PCR, and the TCRdb table lists in-frame clones only, not all of them. The table has about 95,000 clones, 60% to 85% seen once. Sequencing input: PBMCs. The receptors derive from a woman between 40 and 55 years old in good health and CMV-seronegative.

The chain has TRBV10-2 and TRBJ2-1, with 13 bases matching TRBD2. Trimming took 8 bases from V and 9 from J; bases not matched to a gene: 13. Germline CDR1 and CDR2: WSHSY and SAAADI. The CDR3 length is 16 residues. This CDR3 reads CASASGTSGAPSEQFF. CDR3 nucleotide sequence: TGCGCCAGCGCCTCCGGGACTAGCGGGGCGCCCAGTGAGCAGTTCTTC.

V and J are TRBV5-5 and TRBJ2-3; 9 bases are shared with TRBD2. Unmatched junction bases numbered 13, after V lost 6 bases and J lost 5 bases. Germline CDR1 is SGHKS and CDR2 is YYEKEE (reference sequence). There are 16 residues in the CDR3. The CDR3, as DNA: TGTGCCAGCAACCCGTTCGGCGGGGGGGCCTTAGATACGCAGTATTTT. It codes for CASNPFGGGALDTQYF.

This clone has only a few counts. The chain couples TRBV6-6 to TRBJ1-1; D not resolved. Trimming shortened V by 5 bases and J by 3 bases, and 4 bases separated the two germline ends. This CDR3 is built from 11 residues. Germline lookup yields CDR1 MNHNY and CDR2 SVGAGI (reference sequence). The CDR3 here is CASSPYTEAFF. In nucleotides, the CDR3 is TGTGCCAGCAGTCCCTACACTGAAGCTTTCTTT.

The chain joins TRBV4-1 to TRBJ1-2; no reliable D call. Germline-derived CDR1 and CDR2 are MGHRA and YSYEKL. The CDR3 is 15 amino acids. Trimming shortened V by 1 base and J by 3 bases, and 12 bases separated the two germline ends. The CDR3 protein is CASSQVSRPDYGYTF. CDR3 DNA sequence: TGCGCCAGCAGCCAAGTATCCAGGCCAGACTATGGCTACACCTTC.